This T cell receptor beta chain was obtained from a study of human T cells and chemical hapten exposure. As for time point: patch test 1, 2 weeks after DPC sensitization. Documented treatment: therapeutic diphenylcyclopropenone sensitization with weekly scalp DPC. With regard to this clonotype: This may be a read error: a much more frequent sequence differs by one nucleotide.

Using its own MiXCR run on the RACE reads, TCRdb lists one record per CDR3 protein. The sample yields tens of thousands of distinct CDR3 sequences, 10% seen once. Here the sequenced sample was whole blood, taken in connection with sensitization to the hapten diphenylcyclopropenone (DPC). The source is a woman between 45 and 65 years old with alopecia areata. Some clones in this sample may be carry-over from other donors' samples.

The CDR3 region has the DNA TGTGCCTGTTGGACAGGGGGCAACACAGATACGCGGTATTTT. This codes for CACWTGGNTDTRYF. The V and J genes are TRBV30 and TRBJ2-3; TRBD1 agrees at 11 bases. Germline-derived CDR1 and CDR2 are GTSNPN and SVGIG (reference sequence). This CDR3 contains 14 residues.